This T cell receptor beta chain comes out of a study of blood T cell repertoires in COVID-19. About the study: Collection of acute and convalescent COVID-19 samples took place in the United States, Italy and Spain. Sample material is recorded as cDNA or gDNA derived from T cells, B-cell-depleted T cells, or PBMCs.

Enrolled during active infection, Seattle patients were then followed longitudinally. Data came from immunoSEQ multiplex PCR; TCRdb stores just in-frame clones and leaves some out. The sample lists 100,000 to 150,000 clones; over 75% were seen once. Sequenced material: peripheral blood. The clonotype comes from a young man with COVID-19, enrolled during active disease.

The CDR3 nucleotides read TGTGCCTGGAGTTGGGCAGGGGTCTACAATGAGCAGTTCTTC. It encodes CAWSWAGVYNEQFF. The V call is TRBV30, the J call TRBJ2-1; possibly TRBD1 for D (6 bases). CDR1 is GTSNPN, CDR2 SVGIG, per germline (reference sequence). Trimming stripped 2 bases from V and 3 bases from J, with 11 bases between. The CDR3 contains 14 residues.